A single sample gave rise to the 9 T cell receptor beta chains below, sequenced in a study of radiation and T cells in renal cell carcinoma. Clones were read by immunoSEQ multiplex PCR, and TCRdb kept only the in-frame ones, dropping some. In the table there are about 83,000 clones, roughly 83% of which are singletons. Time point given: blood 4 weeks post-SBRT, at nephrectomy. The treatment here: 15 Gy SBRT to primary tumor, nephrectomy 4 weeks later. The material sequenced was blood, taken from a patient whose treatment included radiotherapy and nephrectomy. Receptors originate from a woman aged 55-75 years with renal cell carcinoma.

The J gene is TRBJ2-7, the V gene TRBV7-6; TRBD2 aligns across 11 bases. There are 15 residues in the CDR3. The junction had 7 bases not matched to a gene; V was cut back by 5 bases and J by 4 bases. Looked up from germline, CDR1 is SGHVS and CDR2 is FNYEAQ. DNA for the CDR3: TGTGCCAGCAGCCGCGGACTAGCGGGTGATTACGAGCAGTACTTC. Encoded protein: CASSRGLAGDYEQYF.

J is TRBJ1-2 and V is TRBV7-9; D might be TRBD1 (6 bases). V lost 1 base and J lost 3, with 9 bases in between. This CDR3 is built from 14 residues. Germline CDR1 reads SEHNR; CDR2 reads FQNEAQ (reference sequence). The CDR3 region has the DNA TGTGCCAGCAGCTTAGGGCCAGGGGACTATGGCTACACCTTC. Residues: CASSLGPGDYGYTF.

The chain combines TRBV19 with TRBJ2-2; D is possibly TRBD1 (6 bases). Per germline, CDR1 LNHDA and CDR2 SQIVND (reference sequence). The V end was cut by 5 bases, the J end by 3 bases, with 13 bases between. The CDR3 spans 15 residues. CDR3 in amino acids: CASSRRQAYTGELFF. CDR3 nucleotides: TGTGCCAGTAGTCGTCGACAGGCCTACACCGGGGAGCTGTTTTTT.

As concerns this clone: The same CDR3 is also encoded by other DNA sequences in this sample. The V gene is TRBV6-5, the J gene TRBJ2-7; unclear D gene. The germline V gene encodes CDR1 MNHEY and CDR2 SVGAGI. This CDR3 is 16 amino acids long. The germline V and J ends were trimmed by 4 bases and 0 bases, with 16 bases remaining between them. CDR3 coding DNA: TGTGCCAGCAGTTCCTTGGGCAGTAGTAGCTCCTACGAGCAGTACTTC. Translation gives CASSSLGSSSSYEQYF.

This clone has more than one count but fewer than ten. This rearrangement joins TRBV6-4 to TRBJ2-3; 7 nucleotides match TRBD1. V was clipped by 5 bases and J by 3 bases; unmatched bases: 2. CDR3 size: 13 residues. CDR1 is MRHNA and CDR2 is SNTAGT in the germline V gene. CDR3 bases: TGTGCCAGCAGTACAGGGGAAACAGATACGCAGTATTTT. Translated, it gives CASSTGETDTQYF.

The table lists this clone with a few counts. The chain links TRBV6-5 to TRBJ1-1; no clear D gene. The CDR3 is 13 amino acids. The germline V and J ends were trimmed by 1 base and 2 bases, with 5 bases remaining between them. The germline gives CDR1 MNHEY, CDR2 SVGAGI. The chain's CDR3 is CASSYFLNTEAFF. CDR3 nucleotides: TGTGCCAGCAGTTACTTCTTAAACACTGAAGCTTTCTTT.

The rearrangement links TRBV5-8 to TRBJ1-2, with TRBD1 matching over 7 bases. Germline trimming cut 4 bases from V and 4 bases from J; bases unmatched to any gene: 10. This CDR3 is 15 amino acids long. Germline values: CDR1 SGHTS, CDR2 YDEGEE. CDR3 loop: CASSPRTGPLYGYTF. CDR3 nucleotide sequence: TGTGCCAGCAGCCCGAGGACAGGCCCCCTCTATGGCTACACCTTC.

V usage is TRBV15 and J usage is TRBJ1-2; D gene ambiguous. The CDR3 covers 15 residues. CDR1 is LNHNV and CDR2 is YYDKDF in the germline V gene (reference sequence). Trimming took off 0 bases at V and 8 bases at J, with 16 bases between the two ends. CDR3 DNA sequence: TGTGCCACCAGCAGAGAGAGGGTTTCTTTCGGGGGCTACACCTTC. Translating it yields CATSRERVSFGGYTF.

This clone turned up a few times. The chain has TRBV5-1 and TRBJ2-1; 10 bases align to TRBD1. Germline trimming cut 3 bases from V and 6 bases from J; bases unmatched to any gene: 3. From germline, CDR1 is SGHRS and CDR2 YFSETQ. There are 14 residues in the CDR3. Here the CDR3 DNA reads TGCGCCAGCAGCTCAGACAGGGGGCGCAATGAGCAGTTCTTC. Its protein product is CASSSDRGRNEQFF. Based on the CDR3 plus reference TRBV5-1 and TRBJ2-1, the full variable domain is KAGVTQTPRYLIKTRGQQVTLSCSPISGHRSVSWYQQTPGQGLQFLFEYFSETQRNKGNFPGRFSGRQFSNSRSEMNVSTLELGDSALYLCASSSDRGRNEQFFGPGTRLTVL.